This TCR beta chain was sequenced in a study of blood T cell repertoires in COVID-19. Original processing methods: Estimation of nucleated cell counts relied on the amplification of reference gene primers. Sequencing used immunoSEQ multiplex PCR; TCRdb keeps in-frame clones, though not all of them. V and J calls and clone size come straight from that table; D and trimming were deduced from the DNA. Of 90,000 to 130,000 clones listed, about 75% are singletons. V shed 6 bases and J shed 0 bases, with 11 bases lying between them. In germline, CDR1 is LGHDT, CDR2 YNNKEL (reference sequence). The CDR3 is 14 residues long.

The sequence derives from a woman of 80 years or more with active or convalescent COVID-19. Sample: peripheral blood. The chain combines TRBV3-1 (or the pseudogene TRBV3-2) with TRBJ1-1; no clear D. This CDR3 is CASRFRDLNTEAFF. The CDR3 DNA reads as TGTGCCAGCAGATTCCGAGACTTGAACACTGAAGCTTTCTTT.